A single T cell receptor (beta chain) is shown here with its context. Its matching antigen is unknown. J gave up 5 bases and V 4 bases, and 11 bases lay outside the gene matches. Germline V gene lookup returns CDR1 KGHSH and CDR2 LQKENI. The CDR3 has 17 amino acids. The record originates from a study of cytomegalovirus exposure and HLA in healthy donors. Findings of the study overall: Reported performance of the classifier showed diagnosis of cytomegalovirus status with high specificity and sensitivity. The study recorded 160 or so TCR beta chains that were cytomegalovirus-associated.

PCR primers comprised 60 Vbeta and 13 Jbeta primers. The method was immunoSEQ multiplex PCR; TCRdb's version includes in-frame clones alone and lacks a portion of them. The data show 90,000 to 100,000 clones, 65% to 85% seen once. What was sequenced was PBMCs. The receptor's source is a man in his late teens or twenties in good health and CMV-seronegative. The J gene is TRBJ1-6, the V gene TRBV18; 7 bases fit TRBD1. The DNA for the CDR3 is TGTGCCAGCTCACAACGGGGATCGACAGGGAATAATTCACCCCTCCACTTT. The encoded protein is CASSQRGSTGNNSPLHF.